This paragraph reports one T cell receptor (beta chain). Its antigen is unknown. CDR3 length: 14 residues. Trimming shortened V by 4 bases and J by 1 base, and 10 bases separated the two germline ends. Germline V gives CDR1 LGHDT, CDR2 YNNKEL (reference sequence). This sample was taken from a study of Ad26.COV2.S vaccination and SARS-CoV-2 variants. At the level of the study: The vaccine Ad26.COV2.S was put into the muscle once, or twice with 56 days between.

The method was immunoSEQ multiplex PCR; TCRdb's version includes in-frame clones alone and lacks a portion of them. The sample yields hundreds of thousands of clones, 89% seen once. Described treatment: some 20 received Ad26.COV2.S at low or high dose, single or two shots; 5 received placebo; per-sample allocation not given. Day 63 after the first injection of vaccine or placebo was the sampling time. Notes on the study in general: Measurement of non-spike TCR breadth gave similar results in vaccine and placebo recipients. The breadth of spike-specific CD8+ and CD4+ T cell responses after vaccination was reportedly substantial. Compared with placebo recipients, vaccine recipients had higher spike-specific TCR breadth.

The gene calls are TRBV3-1 (or the pseudogene TRBV3-2) and TRBJ1-1; possibly TRBD1 for D (6 bases). The sample in question was peripheral blood, obtained in a trial of Ad26.COV2.S vaccine versus placebo. The clonotype was recovered from a person between 18 and 60 years old who received the Ad26.COV2.S COVID-19 vaccine or a placebo. This CDR3 is CASSLRQANTEAFF. The CDR3 nucleotides read TGTGCCAGCAGCCTAAGACAGGCGAACACTGAAGCTTTCTTT.